This T cell receptor (beta chain) was profiled in a study of early T cells in non-severe SARS-CoV-2 infection. Study context: Sequencing of unsorted whole blood was done on bulk RNA, leaving chains unpaired.

This CDR3 comprises 12 residues. Germline CDR1 MNHEY, CDR2 SMNVEV (reference sequence). The V and J ends lost 7 bases and 2 bases, in that order; junction bases with no gene match: 1. TCRdb processed the 5' RACE reads anew with MiXCR; each CDR3 protein has one entry. The table lists under 85,000 distinct CDR3 sequences, over 10% of them singletons. This clonotype turned up a few times. Input material: whole blood. The source of this sequence is an adult who was a healthcare worker with PCR-confirmed SARS-CoV-2 infection or an uninfected control (not recorded which). This chain connects TRBV27 to TRBJ2-7; 8 nucleotides agree with TRBD2. The CDR3 coding sequence is TGTGCCAGCAAGCGGGGGACCTACGAGCAGTACTTC. It codes for CASKRGTYEQYF.